The 9 T cell receptor beta chains listed next were all sequenced from one sample in a study of OX40 agonist ivuxolimab in advanced cancers. The method was immunoSEQ multiplex PCR; TCRdb's version includes in-frame clones alone and lacks a portion of them. This table has more than 25,000 clones, around nine tenths appearing once. This specimen was CD4+ or CD8+ T cells sorted from blood, taken in a trial of the OX40 agonist ivuxolimab. These receptors all come from an adult with an advanced solid tumor such as melanoma, head and neck, liver or kidney cancer.

This chain links TRBV27 with TRBJ2-7, with no clear D. V lost 0 bases to trimming and J lost 5 bases, with 5 bases between them. Germline V CDR1 and CDR2: MNHEY, SMNVEV (reference sequence). The CDR3 loop spans 12 amino acids. The CDR3 sequence is CASSLSGHEQYF. The DNA for the CDR3 is TGTGCCAGCAGTTTATCCGGGCACGAGCAGTACTTC.

The chain uses TRBV28 and TRBJ2-7; D may correspond to TRBD1 or TRBD2 (5 bases each). Trimming removed 3 bases from V and 2 bases from J, with 17 bases in between. CDR3 length: 16 amino acids. CDR1 MDHEN and CDR2 SYDVKM come from the germline V gene. The CDR3 DNA reads TGTGCCAGCAGTTTTGATGGCCGGGACGTAACCTACGAGCAGTACTTC. It codes for CASSFDGRDVTYEQYF.

The chain links TRBV5-6 to TRBJ2-7, with D unresolved. Germline loops: CDR1 SGHDT, CDR2 YYEEEE. This CDR3 has 14 amino acids. V lost 0 bases, J lost 3 bases, and 10 bases lay in between. In DNA form, the CDR3 reads TGTGCCAGCAGCTTGGTGCCGGTCGACTACGAGCAGTACTTC. The encoded protein is CASSLVPVDYEQYF. Full variable domain (remainder filled in from reference TRBV5-6 and TRBJ2-7): DAGVTQSPTHLIKTRGQQVTLRCSPKSGHDTVSWYQQALGQGPQFIFQYYEEEERQRGNFPDRFSGHQFPNYSSELNVNALLLGDSALYLCASSLVPVDYEQYFGPGTRLTVT.

The J gene is TRBJ1-1, the V gene TRBV19, with TRBD1 matching over 9 bases. CDR1 LNHDA and CDR2 SQIVND come from the germline V gene (reference sequence). The CDR3 contains 14 residues. Trimming removed 7 bases from V and 0 bases from J; junction bases left unmatched: 3. The CDR3 region is CASTWTGVNTEAFF. CDR3 coding DNA: TGTGCCAGTACCTGGACAGGGGTGAACACTGAAGCTTTCTTT.

In its sample, this clone was seen once. The chain links TRBV7-3 to TRBJ2-1; TRBD2 might be the D (5 bases). The germline gives CDR1 SGHTA, CDR2 FQGTGA. This CDR3 has 15 amino acids. V shed 0 bases and J shed 0 bases, with 6 bases lying between them. CDR3 region: CASSLTGVSYNEQFF. For the CDR3, the DNA is TGTGCCAGCAGCTTAACCGGGGTCTCCTACAATGAGCAGTTCTTC. The full variable domain, rest sourced from reference TRBV7-3 and TRBJ2-1, is GAGVSQTPSNKVTEKGKYVELRCDPISGHTALYWYRQSLGQGPEFLIYFQGTGAADDSGLPNDRFFAVRPEGSVSTLKIQRTERGDSAVYLCASSLTGVSYNEQFFGPGTRLTVL.

The chain carries TRBV9 and TRBJ2-2; possibly TRBD2 for D (5 bases). V gave up 3 bases and J gave up 8 bases, with 20 bases separating them. CDR1 is SGDLS, CDR2 YYNGEE, per germline. This CDR3 region has 16 residues. The CDR3 sequence: CASSESVLEGQGELFF. DNA of the CDR3: TGTGCCAGCAGCGAAAGTGTACTAGAAGGGCAAGGGGAGCTGTTTTTT.

This clone was observed a handful of times. V is TRBV6-1 and J is TRBJ2-7; the match to TRBD2 covers 13 bases. CDR1 MNHNS and CDR2 SASEGT come from the germline V gene. The CDR3 contains 16 residues. Trimming cost V 2 bases and J 3 bases; bases outside gene matches: 4. The CDR3 loop reads CASSEWTSGRLYEQYF. CDR3 sequence (DNA): TGTGCCAGCAGTGAATGGACTAGCGGGAGACTCTACGAGCAGTACTTC.

The rearrangement links TRBV5-4 to TRBJ1-2; 8 bases match TRBD1. The CDR3 contains 14 residues. CDR1 is SGHNT, CDR2 YYREEE, per germline (reference sequence). After removal of 1 base from V and 8 bases from J, the junction contained 7 bases not matched to a gene. CDR3 bases: TGTGCCAGCAGCTTGCGGACAGGGTCGGGCGGCTACACCTTC. Residues: CASSLRTGSGGYTF.

The gene calls are TRBV4-1 and TRBJ1-1; the D gene is possibly TRBD1 (5 bases). Germline V gives CDR1 MGHRA, CDR2 YSYEKL. V was shortened by 2 bases and J by 4 bases, with 14 bases between the two germline ends. This CDR3 is built from 15 residues. CDR3 sequence reads: CASSQPRGSTTEAFF. Written as DNA, the CDR3 is TGCGCCAGCAGCCAACCTCGGGGCTCTACCACTGAAGCTTTCTTT.